This T cell receptor (beta chain) emerged from a study of blood T cells in healthy people across ages. General study findings and limits: CMV status of donors was not determined, possibly confounding expanded clonotype changes. Older age went with lower TCR beta diversity per million T cells, in a roughly linear way.

Next came a second PCR, run for roughly 6 to 11 cycles, which used a sample-barcoded 5' primer along with a J-beta primer mix. TCRdb analysed the 5' RACE reads with MiXCR anew, one entry per CDR3 protein. The data show about 670,000 distinct CDR3 sequences, with roughly 41% seen just once and roughly 30% held by the top ten. In the case of this clonotype: Its antigen is not identified. Relative to the germline gene, one junction end is altered; a read error may explain this.

The CDR3 length is 13 residues. Germline V gene sequence: CDR1 SNHLY, CDR2 FYNNEI. This TCR was recovered from a man aged 80 or over in good health. This chain links TRBV2 with TRBJ2-3; a possible D gene is TRBD1 (6 bases). Specimen: blood. For the CDR3, the DNA is TGTGCCAGCAGTGACGGGACATCAGATACGCGGTATTTT. It codes for CASSDGTSDTRYF.